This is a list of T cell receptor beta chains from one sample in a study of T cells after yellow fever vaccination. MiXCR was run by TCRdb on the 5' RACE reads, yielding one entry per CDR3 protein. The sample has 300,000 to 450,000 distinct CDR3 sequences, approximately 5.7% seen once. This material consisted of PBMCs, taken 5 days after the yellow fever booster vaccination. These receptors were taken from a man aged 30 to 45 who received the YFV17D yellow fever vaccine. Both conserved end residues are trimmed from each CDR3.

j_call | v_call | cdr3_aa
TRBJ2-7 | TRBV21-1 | ASSKTAGRTYEQY
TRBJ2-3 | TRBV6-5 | ASSYSLNTDTQY
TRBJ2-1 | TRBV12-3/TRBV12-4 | ASSQGLADNEQF
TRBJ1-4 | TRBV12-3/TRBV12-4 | ASSFGSPGEKLF
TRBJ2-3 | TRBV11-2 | ASSFMGGSPPPDTQY
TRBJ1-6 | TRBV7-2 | ASSLLNSPLH
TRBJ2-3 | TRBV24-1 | ATSDATGGTDTQY
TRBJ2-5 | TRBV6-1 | ASSETGLAETQY
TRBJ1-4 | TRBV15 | ATSRVRDSSNEKLF
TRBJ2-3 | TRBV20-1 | SARKGLAGVGYSTDTQY
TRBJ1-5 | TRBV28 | ASSYQPQH
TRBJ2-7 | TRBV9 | ASSGGPISYEQY
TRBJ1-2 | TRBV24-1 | ATSDPGQRGGYT
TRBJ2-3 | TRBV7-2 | ASSADRGLRDTQY
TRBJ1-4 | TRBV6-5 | ASSWGRGREKLF
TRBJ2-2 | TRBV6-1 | ASRGQPWAGELF
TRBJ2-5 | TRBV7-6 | ASSLVEYQETQY
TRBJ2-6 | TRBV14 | ASSQDPGRGIKLSGANVLT
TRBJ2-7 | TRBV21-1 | ASPLSGQGGAYEQY
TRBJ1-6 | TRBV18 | ASSPGQGDNSPLH
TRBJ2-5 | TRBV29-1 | SVEDPGLAAIQETQY
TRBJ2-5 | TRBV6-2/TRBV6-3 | ASSRGLAGQY
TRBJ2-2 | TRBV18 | ASSGRQGTGELF
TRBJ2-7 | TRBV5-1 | ASSLLGVSEQY
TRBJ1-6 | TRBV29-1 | SVEDLRGQSPLH
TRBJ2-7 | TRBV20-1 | SARSEGVGYEQY
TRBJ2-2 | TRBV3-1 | ASSQGTGRHTGELF
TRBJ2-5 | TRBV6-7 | ASSLFGLTGRETQY
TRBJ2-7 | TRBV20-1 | SASTSDQGQY
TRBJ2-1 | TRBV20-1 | SASSGGRGFYNEQF
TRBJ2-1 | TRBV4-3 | ASSQGSSWVIGEQF